This TCR beta chain was sequenced during a study of OX40 agonist ivuxolimab in advanced cancers. Germline values: CDR1 PRHDT, CDR2 FYEKMQ (reference sequence). V lost 2 bases and J lost 3; bases outside the gene matches: 3. CDR3 length: 16 amino acids. TCRdb's copy holds only in-frame clones and misses some; the assay was immunoSEQ multiplex PCR. Altogether approximately 49,000 clones are present, 75% to 90% being singletons, with the ten largest covering around 20%. This clone was seen a single time. The receptor's source is an adult with an advanced solid tumor such as melanoma, head and neck, liver or kidney cancer. The specimen comprised CD4+ or CD8+ T cells sorted from blood, sampled in a trial of the OX40 agonist ivuxolimab. J is TRBJ2-1 and V is TRBV13; 11 bases agree with TRBD2. CDR3 loop: CASSLWGLADYNEQFF. The CDR3 DNA follows: TGTGCCAGCAGCTTATGGGGACTAGCGGACTACAATGAGCAGTTCTTC.